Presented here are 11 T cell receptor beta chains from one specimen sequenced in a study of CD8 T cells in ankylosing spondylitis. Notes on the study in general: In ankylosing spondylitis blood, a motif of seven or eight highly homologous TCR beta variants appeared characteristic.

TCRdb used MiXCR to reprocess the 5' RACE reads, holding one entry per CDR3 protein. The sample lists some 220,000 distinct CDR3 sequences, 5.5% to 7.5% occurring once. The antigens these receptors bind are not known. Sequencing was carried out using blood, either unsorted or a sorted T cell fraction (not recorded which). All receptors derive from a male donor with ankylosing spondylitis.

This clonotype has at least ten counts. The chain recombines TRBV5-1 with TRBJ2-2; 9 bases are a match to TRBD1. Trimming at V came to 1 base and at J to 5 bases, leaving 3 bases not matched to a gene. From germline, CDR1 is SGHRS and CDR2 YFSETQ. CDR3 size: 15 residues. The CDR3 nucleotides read TGCGCCAGCAGCTTGAGACAGGGGGGGACCGGGGAGCTGTTTTTT. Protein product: CASSLRQGGTGELFF.

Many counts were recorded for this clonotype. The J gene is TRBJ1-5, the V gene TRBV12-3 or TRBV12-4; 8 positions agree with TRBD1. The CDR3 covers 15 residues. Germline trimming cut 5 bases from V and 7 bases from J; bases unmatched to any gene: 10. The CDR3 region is CASSLGRGQGQPQHF. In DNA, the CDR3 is TGTGCCAGCAGTCTGGGCAGGGGGCAGGGGCAGCCCCAGCATTTT.

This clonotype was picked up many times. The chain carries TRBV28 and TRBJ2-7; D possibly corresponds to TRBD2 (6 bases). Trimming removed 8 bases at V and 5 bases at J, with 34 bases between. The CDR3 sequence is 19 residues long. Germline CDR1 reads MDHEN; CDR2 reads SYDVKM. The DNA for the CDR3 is TGTGCCAGCTTATCGCCCCGGGGGTCAGTTGTCCCCATGATCCACGAGCAGTACTTC. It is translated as CASLSPRGSVVPMIHEQYF.

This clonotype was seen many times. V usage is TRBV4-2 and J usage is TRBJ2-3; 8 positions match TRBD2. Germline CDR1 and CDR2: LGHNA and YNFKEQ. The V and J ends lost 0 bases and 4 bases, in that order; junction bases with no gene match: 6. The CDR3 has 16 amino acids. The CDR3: CASSQDAAGGPDTQYF. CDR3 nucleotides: TGTGCCAGCAGCCAAGATGCGGCGGGGGGACCAGATACGCAGTATTTT.

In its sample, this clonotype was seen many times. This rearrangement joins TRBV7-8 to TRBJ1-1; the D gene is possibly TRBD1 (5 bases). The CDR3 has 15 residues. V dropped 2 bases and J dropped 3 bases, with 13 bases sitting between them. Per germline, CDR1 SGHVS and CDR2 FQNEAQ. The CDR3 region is CASSLLQGGYTEAFF. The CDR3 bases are TGTGCCAGCAGCTTATTGCAGGGAGGGTACACTGAAGCTTTCTTT.

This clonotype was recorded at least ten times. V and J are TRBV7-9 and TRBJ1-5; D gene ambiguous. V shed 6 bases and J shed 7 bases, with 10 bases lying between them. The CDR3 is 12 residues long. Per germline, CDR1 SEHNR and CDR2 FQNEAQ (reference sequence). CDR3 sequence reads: CASSSGPQPQHF. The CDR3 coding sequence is TGTGCCAGCAGTTCCGGGCCCCAGCCCCAGCATTTT.

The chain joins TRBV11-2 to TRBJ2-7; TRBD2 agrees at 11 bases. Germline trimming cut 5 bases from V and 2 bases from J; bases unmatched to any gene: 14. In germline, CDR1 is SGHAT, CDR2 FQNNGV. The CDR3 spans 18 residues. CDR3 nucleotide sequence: TGTGCCAGCAGCCACCCGGGTGGGGTAGCGGGAGGGCCCTACGAGCAGTACTTC. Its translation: CASSHPGGVAGGPYEQYF.

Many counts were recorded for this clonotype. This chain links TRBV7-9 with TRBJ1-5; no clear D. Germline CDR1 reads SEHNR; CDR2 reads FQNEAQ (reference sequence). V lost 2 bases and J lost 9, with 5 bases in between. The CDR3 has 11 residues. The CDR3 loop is CASSLRGPQHF. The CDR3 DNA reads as TGTGCCAGCAGCTTAAGAGGGCCCCAGCATTTT. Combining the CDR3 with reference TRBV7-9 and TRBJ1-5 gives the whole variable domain DTGVSQNPRHKITKRGQNVTFRCDPISEHNRLYWYRQTLGQGPEFLTYFQNEAQLEKSRLLSDRFSAERPKGSFSTLEIQRTEQGDSAMYLCASSLRGPQHFGDGTRLSIL.

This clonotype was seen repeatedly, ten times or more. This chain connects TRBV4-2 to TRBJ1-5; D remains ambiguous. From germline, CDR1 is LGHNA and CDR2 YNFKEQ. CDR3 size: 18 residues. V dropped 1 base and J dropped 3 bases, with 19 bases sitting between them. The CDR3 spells CASSQGIGLRQSNQPQHF. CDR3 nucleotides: TGTGCCAGCAGCCAAGGGATTGGGTTAAGGCAGTCCAATCAGCCCCAGCATTTT.

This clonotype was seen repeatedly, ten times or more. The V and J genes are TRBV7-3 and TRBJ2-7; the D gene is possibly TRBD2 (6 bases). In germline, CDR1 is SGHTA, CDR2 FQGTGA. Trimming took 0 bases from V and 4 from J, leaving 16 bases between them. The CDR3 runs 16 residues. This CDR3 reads CASSLTSGGTGYEQYF. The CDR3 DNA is TGTGCCAGCAGCTTAACCTCCGGAGGGACGGGGTACGAGCAGTACTTC.

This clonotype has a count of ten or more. In DNA form, the CDR3 reads TGTGCCAGCAGTTCGGGACAGCTCAATGAGCAGTTCTTC. This translates into CASSSGQLNEQFF. The chain carries TRBV27 and TRBJ2-1, with 7 bases matching TRBD1. From germline, CDR1 is MNHEY and CDR2 SMNVEV (reference sequence). The trim removed 4 bases at V and 6 bases at J, leaving 3 bases unmatched. This CDR3 contains 13 residues.